These 8 T cell receptor beta chains came from one sample sequenced in a study of neoadjuvant anti-PD-1 for oral cavity cancer. TCRdb keeps only in-frame clones here, not all; method: immunoSEQ multiplex PCR. The sample holds 33,000 or so clones, approximately 80% seen once. The sample's time point: after neoadjuvant nivolumab, at surgical resection. The sample here was PBMCs, taken after nivolumab (anti-PD-1) treatment. Receptors were obtained from a person aged 35-79 years with oral cavity squamous cell carcinoma.

The V gene is TRBV10-3, the J gene TRBJ1-6; a possible D gene is TRBD1 (6 bases). Germline CDR1 is ENHRY and CDR2 is SYGVKD. The CDR3 extends over 13 amino acids. Trimming pared 7 bases from V and 5 bases from J, leaving 9 bases between. CDR3 sequence: CAITGQDNSPLHF. In nucleotides, the CDR3 is TGTGCCATCACGGGACAAGATAATTCACCCCTCCACTTT.

This clone was seen only a few times. The chain is built from TRBV6-4 and TRBJ1-2; no firm D call. From germline, CDR1 is MRHNA and CDR2 SNTAGT. The CDR3 covers 11 residues. V dropped 0 bases and J dropped 8 bases, with 4 bases sitting between them. CDR3 loop: CASSDSGGYTF. In DNA, the CDR3 is TGTGCCAGCAGTGACTCAGGGGGCTACACCTTC.

The chain joins TRBV6-8 to TRBJ1-2, with D unresolved. Looked up from germline, CDR1 is MNHGY and CDR2 is SAAAGT. V shed 6 bases and J shed 4 bases, with 18 bases lying between them. The CDR3 is made up of 15 amino acids. CDR3 in DNA: TGTGCCAGCAGCCCCGGCCAAGGACCCTTCTATGGCTACACCTTC. Translating gives CASSPGQGPFYGYTF.

This clone occurred once. The V gene is TRBV9, the J gene TRBJ1-1; D might be TRBD1 (6 bases). V was pared by 0 bases and J by 8 bases, with 17 bases between. CDR3 length: 15 residues. Germline V CDR1 and CDR2: SGDLS, YYNGEE. Here the CDR3 DNA reads TGTGCCAGCAGCGTAGTTGGGGGGCTAGCGGCGGAAGCTTTCTTT. This codes for CASSVVGGLAAEAFF. The full variable domain, its missing parts supplied by reference TRBV9 and TRBJ1-1, is DSGVTQTPKHLITATGQRVTLRCSPRSGDLSVYWYQQSLDQGLQFLIQYYNGEERAKGNILERFSAQQFPDLHSELNLSSLELGDSALYFCASSVVGGLAAEAFFGQGTRLTVV.

The chain recombines TRBV6-1 with TRBJ2-7, with a possible D match to TRBD1 (6 bases). The CDR3 has 12 amino acids. Per the germline V gene, CDR1 is MNHNS and CDR2 is SASEGT. Trimming cost V 7 bases and J 4 bases, with 11 bases left between them. The CDR3 bases are TGTGCCAGCATAGAACAGGGTTACGAGCAGTACTTC. This encodes CASIEQGYEQYF.

The chain is built from TRBV11-2 and TRBJ2-3; D unresolved. CDR3 length: 14 amino acids. V was pared by 1 base and J by 4 bases, with 9 bases between. In germline, CDR1 is SGHAT, CDR2 FQNNGV. CDR3 protein: CASSLARGPDTQYF. The CDR3 coding sequence is TGTGCCAGCAGCTTAGCTCGCGGACCAGATACGCAGTATTTT. The full variable domain, rest sourced from reference TRBV11-2 and TRBJ2-3, is EAGVAQSPRYKIIEKRQSVAFWCNPISGHATLYWYQQILGQGPKLLIQFQNNGVVDDSQLPKDRFSAERLKGVDSTLKIQPAKLEDSAVYLCASSLARGPDTQYFGPGTRLTVL.

V gene TRBV11-3 combines with J gene TRBJ2-7; D might be TRBD1 (6 bases). CDR3 length: 13 amino acids. V was trimmed by 7 bases and J by 6 bases, leaving 16 bases between them. CDR1 and CDR2 (germline): SGHNT, YENEEA. The CDR3 spells CASTSDRTGEQYF. CDR3 DNA: TGTGCCAGCACCTCAGACAGGACGGGCGAGCAGTACTTC.

The gene calls are TRBV19 and TRBJ1-4; TRBD1 matches 11 bases. The V segment lost 5 bases and the J segment 1 base; nucleotides outside the gene matches: 9. CDR1 LNHDA and CDR2 SQIVND come from the germline V gene (reference sequence). This CDR3 is 18 amino acids long. The CDR3 region has the DNA TGTGCCAGTAGTTCTCGGACAGGGGGCACTAGAACTAATGAAAAACTGTTTTTT. Translation gives CASSSRTGGTRTNEKLFF.